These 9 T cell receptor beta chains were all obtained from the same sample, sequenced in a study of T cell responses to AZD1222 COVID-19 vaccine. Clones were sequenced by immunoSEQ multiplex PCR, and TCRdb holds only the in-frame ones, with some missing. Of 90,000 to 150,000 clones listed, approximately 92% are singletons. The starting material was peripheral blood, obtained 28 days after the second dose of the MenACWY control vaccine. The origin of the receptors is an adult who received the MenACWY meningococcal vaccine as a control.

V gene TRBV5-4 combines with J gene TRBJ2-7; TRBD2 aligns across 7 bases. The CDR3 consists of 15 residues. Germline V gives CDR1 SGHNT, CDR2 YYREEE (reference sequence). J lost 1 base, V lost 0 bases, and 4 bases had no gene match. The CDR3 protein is CASSLGLADSYEQYF. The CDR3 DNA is TGTGCCAGCAGCTTGGGTCTAGCGGATTCCTACGAGCAGTACTTC.

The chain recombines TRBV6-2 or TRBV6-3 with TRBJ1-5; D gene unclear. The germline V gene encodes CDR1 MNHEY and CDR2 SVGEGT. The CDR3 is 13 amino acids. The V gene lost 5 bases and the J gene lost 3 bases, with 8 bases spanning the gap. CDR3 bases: TGTGCCAGCAGTCGCGGACTCAATCAGCCCCAGCATTTT. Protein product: CASSRGLNQPQHF.

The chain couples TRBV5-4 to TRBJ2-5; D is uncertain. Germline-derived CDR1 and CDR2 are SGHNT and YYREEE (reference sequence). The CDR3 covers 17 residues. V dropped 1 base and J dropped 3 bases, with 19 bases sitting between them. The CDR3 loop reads CASSLSWTETYEETQYF. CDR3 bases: TGTGCCAGCAGCTTGTCATGGACGGAGACGTATGAAGAGACCCAGTACTTC.

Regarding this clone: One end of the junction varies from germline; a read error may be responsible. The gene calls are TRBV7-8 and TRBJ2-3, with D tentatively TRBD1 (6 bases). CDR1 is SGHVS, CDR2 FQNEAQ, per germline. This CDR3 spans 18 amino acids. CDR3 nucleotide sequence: TGTGCCAGCACCTTAGCGTGGCAGGGGTTTGGGTTCACAGATACGCAGTATTTT. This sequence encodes CASTLAWQGFGFTDTQYF.

The CDR3 nucleotides read TGTGCCAGCAGTAAGCGAAGTTATAATTCACCCCTCCACTTT. Residues: CASSKRSYNSPLHF. The V and J genes are TRBV27 and TRBJ1-6; the D is unclear. The CDR3 totals 14 residues. V was cut by 5 bases and J by 4 bases, with 9 bases left in between. Germline V lookup: CDR1 MNHEY, CDR2 SMNVEV (reference sequence).

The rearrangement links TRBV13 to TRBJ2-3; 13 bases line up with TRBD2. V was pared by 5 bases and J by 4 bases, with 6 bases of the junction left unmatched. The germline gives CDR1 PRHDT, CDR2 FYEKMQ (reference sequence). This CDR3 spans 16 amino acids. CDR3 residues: CASSTLAGGRADTQYF. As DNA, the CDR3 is TGTGCCAGCAGCACACTAGCGGGAGGGAGGGCAGATACGCAGTATTTT.

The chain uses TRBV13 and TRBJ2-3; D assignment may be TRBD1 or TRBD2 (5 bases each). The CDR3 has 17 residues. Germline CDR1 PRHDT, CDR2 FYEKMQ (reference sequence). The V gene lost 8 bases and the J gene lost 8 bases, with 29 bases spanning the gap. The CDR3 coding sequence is TGTGCCAGCTCCCCAGGGCAGCCGGGGACCGAGGGTGTTACGCAGTATTTT. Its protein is CASSPGQPGTEGVTQYF.

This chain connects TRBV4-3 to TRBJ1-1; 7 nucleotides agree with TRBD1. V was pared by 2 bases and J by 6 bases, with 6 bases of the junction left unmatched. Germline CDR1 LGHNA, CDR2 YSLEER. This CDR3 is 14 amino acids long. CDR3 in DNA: TGCGCCAGCAGCCAAAACAGGGGAATCGCTGAAGCTTTCTTT. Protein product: CASSQNRGIAEAFF.

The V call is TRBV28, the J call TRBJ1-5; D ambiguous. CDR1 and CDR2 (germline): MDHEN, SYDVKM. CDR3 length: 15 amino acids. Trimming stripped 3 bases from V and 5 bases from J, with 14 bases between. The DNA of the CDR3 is TGTGCCAGCAGTTTTTACCGGGGATTGGATCAGCCCCAGCATTTT. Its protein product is CASSFYRGLDQPQHF.